This is a list of T cell receptor beta chains from one sample in a study of T cells in Graves' hyperthyroidism and ophthalmopathy. MiXCR, run by TCRdb on the multiplex PCR reads, gives a single entry per CDR3 protein. The sample includes around 690,000 distinct CDR3 sequences, 15% to 20% seen only once; the top ten take about a sixth. Sequencing input: blood. The source is a man between 45 and 60 years old with Graves' hyperthyroidism. The CDR3 runs from the conserved cysteine through the conserved F or W. The order of the fields is CDR3 protein, CDR3 DNA, D gene, V gene, clone size, J gene. The D gene is left open where the match is weak. Clone size appears in some rows only: once, few, many, or a class for an expanded clone.

CASSRVNQPQHF TGTGCCAGCAGCAGGGTCAATCAGCCCCAGCATTTT NA TRBV27 many TRBJ1-5
CSAGQGPSEQYF TGCAGCGCCGGACAGGGACCCTCGGAGCAGTACTTC TRBD1 TRBV29-1 few TRBJ2-7
CVSSPTSRVIYEQYF TGTGTCAGCTCACCCACCTCCAGGGTAATCTACGAGCAGTACTTC NA TRBV18 NA TRBJ2-7
CASSQQTGNGYTF TGTGCCAGCAGCCAACAAACAGGGAACGGCTACACCTTC NA TRBV3-1 NA TRBJ1-2
CSIEGGSSYNEQFF TGCAGCATCGAAGGGGGGAGCTCCTACAATGAGCAGTTCTTC NA TRBV29-1 many TRBJ2-1
CASSNSGALETQYF TGTGCCAGCAGTAATTCGGGGGCCCTAGAGACCCAGTACTTC NA TRBV28 medium-sized TRBJ2-5
CASSEDVSTDTQYF TGTGCCAGCAGTGAGGACGTTAGCACAGATACGCAGTATTTT NA TRBV27 few TRBJ2-3
CASSYSGLIDNEQFF TGTGCCAGCAGTTACTCGGGCTTGATCGACAATGAGCAGTTCTTC NA TRBV6-6 many TRBJ2-1
CAISDGPWTYEQYF TGTGCCATCAGTGACGGTCCCTGGACCTACGAGCAGTACTTC NA TRBV10-3 many TRBJ2-7
CAIHPDRTNTEAFF TGTGCCATCCACCCAGACAGGACGAACACTGAAGCTTTCTTT NA TRBV10-3 few TRBJ1-1
CASSYDTRRDRDLLSYEQYF TGTGCCAGCAGTTATGATACCCGTCGGGACAGGGACCTTTTGAGTTACGAGCAGTACTTC TRBD1 TRBV6-2/TRBV6-3 many TRBJ2-7
CASSQTGALDEQYF TGTGCCAGCAGCCAAACAGGGGCGCTCGACGAGCAGTACTTC TRBD1 TRBV12-3/TRBV12-4 few TRBJ2-7
CASSYRGGRAGELFF TGCGCCAGCAGCTATAGGGGAGGTCGCGCCGGGGAGCTGTTTTTT NA TRBV5-1 NA TRBJ2-2
CASSIDTEDEKLFF TGTGCCAGTAGTATAGATACAGAGGATGAAAAACTGTTTTTT NA TRBV19 NA TRBJ1-4
CSVSLGTLFNTEAFF TGCAGCGTTTCTCTCGGGACACTATTTAACACTGAAGCTTTCTTT NA TRBV29-1 NA TRBJ1-1
CASSNRGLYTEAFF TGTGCCAGCAGTAACAGGGGGCTATACACTGAAGCTTTCTTT TRBD1 TRBV6-2/TRBV6-3 few TRBJ1-1
CASSPWGSYGYTF TGTGCCAGTAGTCCGTGGGGATCCTATGGCTACACCTTC NA TRBV19 NA TRBJ1-2
CASSLMLGTYNEQFF TGTGCCAGCAGCTTGATGTTAGGGACGTACAATGAGCAGTTCTTC NA TRBV5-5 NA TRBJ2-1
CSDGGTGGTQYF TGCAGCGACGGTGGGACAGGGGGCACCCAGTACTTC TRBD1 TRBV29-1 many TRBJ2-5
CASSLRRAGELFF TGTGCCAGCAGCCTCCGGAGGGCCGGGGAGCTGTTTTTT NA TRBV11-2 NA TRBJ2-2
CASGNQETQYF TGTGCCAGCGGAAACCAAGAGACCCAGTACTTC NA TRBV9 many TRBJ2-5
CASRARDTLTGELFF TGTGCCAGCAGGGCGAGGGACACCCTCACCGGGGAGCTGTTTTTT NA TRBV7-9 many TRBJ2-2
CASSHDGLAAPQTQYF TGTGCCAGCAGCCACGATGGACTAGCGGCCCCCCAGACGCAGTATTTT TRBD2 TRBV7-8 many TRBJ2-3
CASSLAEYYNEQFF TGTGCCAGCAGCTTAGCTGAGTACTACAATGAGCAGTTCTTC NA TRBV11-2 NA TRBJ2-1
CAWSARGYEQFF TGTGCCTGGAGTGCCAGGGGCTATGAGCAGTTCTTC NA TRBV30 few TRBJ2-1
CASSATGTGRVEAFF TGTGCCAGCAGCGCCACCGGGACAGGGCGGGTTGAAGCTTTCTTT TRBD1 TRBV28 NA TRBJ1-1
CASSSGQEINEKLFF TGTGCCAGCAGCTCTGGACAGGAGATTAATGAAAAACTGTTTTTT TRBD1 TRBV9 NA TRBJ1-4
CASSPSGTSGIRGQFF TGTGCCAGCAGTCCATCCGGGACTAGCGGAATTCGGGGGCAGTTCTTC TRBD2 TRBV6-1 few TRBJ2-1
CAISEAGTAGLTQYF TGTGCCATCAGTGAAGCCGGGACGGCAGGTTTAACCCAGTACTTC NA TRBV10-3 many TRBJ2-5
CASSLDLAGQQNNEQFF TGTGCCAGCAGCTTAGATTTGGCGGGACAGCAAAACAATGAGCAGTTCTTC NA TRBV11-2 many TRBJ2-1
CASSAPGQVNTEAFF TGTGCCAGCAGCGCTCCGGGACAAGTGAACACTGAAGCTTTCTTT NA TRBV12-3/TRBV12-4 NA TRBJ1-1
CASRTDIRTQYF TGTGCCAGCAGAACAGATATCCGTACGCAGTATTTT NA TRBV6-2/TRBV6-3 NA TRBJ2-3
CASSEPYRDLSQSNQPQHF TGTGCCAGCAGTGAACCCTACAGGGATCTCTCCCAGAGCAATCAGCCCCAGCATTTT NA TRBV6-1 few TRBJ1-5
CSVIQGSSYEQYF TGCAGCGTCATACAGGGATCCTCCTACGAGCAGTACTTC NA TRBV29-1 NA TRBJ2-7
CASSISGTGTYEQYF TGTGCCAGTAGTATCTCCGGGACTGGTACCTACGAGCAGTACTTC NA TRBV19 many TRBJ2-7
CASSLLGVLAGASYNEQFF TGTGCCAGCAGCTTATTGGGAGTCCTGGCGGGAGCATCCTACAATGAGCAGTTCTTC TRBD2 TRBV7-9 NA TRBJ2-1
CSARESGSTGELFF TGCAGTGCTAGGGAAAGCGGGAGCACCGGGGAGCTGTTTTTT TRBD2 TRBV20-1 few TRBJ2-2
CASSLADAGNEQFF TGCGCCAGCAGCTTGGCCGACGCAGGGAATGAGCAGTTCTTC NA TRBV5-1 NA TRBJ2-1
CASSLAGAGVSGANVLTF TGTGCCAGCAGTTTGGCAGGGGCCGGAGTCTCTGGGGCCAACGTCCTGACTTTC NA TRBV27 NA TRBJ2-6
CASSESDGTPQHF TGTGCCAGCAGTGAATCCGACGGGACGCCCCAGCATTTT NA TRBV6-1 NA TRBJ1-5
CAWLGQYNEKLFF TGTGCCTGGCTTGGACAGTATAATGAAAAACTGTTTTTT NA TRBV30 many TRBJ1-4
CASRQTGMSEQFF TGTGCCAGTAGACAGACAGGGATGAGTGAGCAGTTCTTC TRBD1 TRBV19 NA TRBJ2-1
CATSDSSKGEGLTEAFF TGTGCCACCAGTGATTCTTCCAAGGGGGAGGGGCTCACTGAAGCTTTCTTT NA TRBV24-1 many TRBJ1-1
CASSPTSGRAGGEQFF TGTGCCAGTAGTCCGACTAGCGGGAGGGCCGGAGGTGAGCAGTTCTTC TRBD2 TRBV19 NA TRBJ2-1
CSARDPSGGRGYEQYF TGCAGTGCTAGAGATCCATCGGGGGGGAGGGGCTACGAGCAGTACTTC TRBD2 TRBV20-1 few TRBJ2-7
CASTPWQGANYEQYF TGTGCCAGCACCCCCTGGCAGGGGGCGAACTACGAGCAGTACTTC TRBD1 TRBV28 few TRBJ2-7
CSARDSRGRAHYNEQFF TGCAGTGCTAGAGATTCCCGCGGGAGGGCCCACTACAATGAGCAGTTCTTC TRBD2 TRBV20-1 NA TRBJ2-1
CASTPGRRNTEAFF TGTGCCAGCACCCCGGGACGCCGGAACACTGAAGCTTTCTTT NA TRBV12-3/TRBV12-4 few TRBJ1-1
CATTKPGQGNSPLHF TGTGCCACAACTAAACCAGGACAGGGGAATTCACCCCTCCACTTT TRBD1 TRBV28 many TRBJ1-6
CSAITQNSPLHF TGCAGTGCCATAACTCAGAATTCACCCCTCCACTTT NA TRBV20-1 many TRBJ1-6
CAISDIRAGGDTQYF TGTGCCATCAGTGATATTCGAGCGGGAGGTGATACGCAGTATTTT TRBD2 TRBV10-3 many TRBJ2-3
CASNNIMGGRHYEQYF TGTGCCAGCAATAACATAATGGGGGGAAGACACTACGAGCAGTACTTC NA TRBV28 NA TRBJ2-7
CSAMPPAGEGDTQYF TGCAGTGCTATGCCCCCAGCGGGAGAAGGAGATACGCAGTATTTT TRBD2 TRBV20-1 many TRBJ2-3
CASSYTGNRDTEAFF TGTGCCAGCAGTTATACAGGCAACCGCGACACTGAAGCTTTCTTT NA TRBV27 NA TRBJ1-1
CASSSSPLAQETQYF TGTGCCAGCAGCTCATCACCGCTAGCACAAGAGACCCAGTACTTC NA TRBV7-2 many TRBJ2-5